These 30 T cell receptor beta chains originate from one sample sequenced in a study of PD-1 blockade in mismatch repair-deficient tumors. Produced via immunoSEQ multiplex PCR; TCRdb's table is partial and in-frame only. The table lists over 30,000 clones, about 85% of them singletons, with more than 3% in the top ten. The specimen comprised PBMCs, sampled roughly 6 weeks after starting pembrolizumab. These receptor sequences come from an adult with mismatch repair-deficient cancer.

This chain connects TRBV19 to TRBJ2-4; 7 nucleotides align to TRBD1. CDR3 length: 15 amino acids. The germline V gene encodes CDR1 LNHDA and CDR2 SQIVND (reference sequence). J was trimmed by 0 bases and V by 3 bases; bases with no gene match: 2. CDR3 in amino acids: CASSIPGGAKNIQYF. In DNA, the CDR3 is TGTGCCAGTAGTATTCCAGGGGGAGCCAAAAACATTCAGTACTTC.

The CDR3 nucleotides read TGTGCCAGCAGTTTACGGCACAGGGGTGGCTACACCTTC. It encodes CASSLRHRGGYTF. The chain couples TRBV28 to TRBJ1-2; 7 bases align to TRBD1. The J segment lost 7 bases and the V segment lost 2 bases, leaving 4 bases of the junction unmatched. This CDR3 region has 13 residues. Germline CDR1 and CDR2: MDHEN and SYDVKM.

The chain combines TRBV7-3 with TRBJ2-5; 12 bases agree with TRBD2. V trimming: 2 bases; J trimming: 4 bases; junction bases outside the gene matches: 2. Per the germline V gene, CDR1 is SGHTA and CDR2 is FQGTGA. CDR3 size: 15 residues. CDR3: CASSLGLAGLETQYF. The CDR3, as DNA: TGTGCCAGCAGCTTAGGACTAGCGGGACTAGAGACCCAGTACTTC.

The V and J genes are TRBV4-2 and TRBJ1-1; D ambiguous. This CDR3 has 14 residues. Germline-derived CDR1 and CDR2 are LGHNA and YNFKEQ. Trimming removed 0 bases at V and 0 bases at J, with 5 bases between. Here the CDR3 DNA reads TGTGCCAGCAGCCAAGAGGCAGTGAACACTGAAGCTTTCTTT. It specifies CASSQEAVNTEAFF.

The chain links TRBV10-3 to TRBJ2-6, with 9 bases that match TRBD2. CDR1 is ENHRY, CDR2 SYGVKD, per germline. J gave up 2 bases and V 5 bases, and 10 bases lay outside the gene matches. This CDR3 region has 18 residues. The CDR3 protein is CAISRYGGRAAGANVLTF. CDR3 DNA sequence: TGTGCCATCAGTAGGTATGGCGGGAGGGCCGCTGGGGCCAACGTCCTGACTTTC.

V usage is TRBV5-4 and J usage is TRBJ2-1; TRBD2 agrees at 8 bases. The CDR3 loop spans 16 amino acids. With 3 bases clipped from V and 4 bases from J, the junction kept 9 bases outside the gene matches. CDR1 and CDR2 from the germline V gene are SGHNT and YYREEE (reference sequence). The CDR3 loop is CASSSPWASGYNEQFF. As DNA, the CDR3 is TGTGCCAGCAGCTCGCCTTGGGCTAGCGGGTACAATGAGCAGTTCTTC.

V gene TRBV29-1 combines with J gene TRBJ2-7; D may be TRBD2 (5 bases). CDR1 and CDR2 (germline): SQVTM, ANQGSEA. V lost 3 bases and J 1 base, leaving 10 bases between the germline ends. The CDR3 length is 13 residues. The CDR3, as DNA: TGCAGCGTTGAGGATCCGGGGTCCTACGAGCAGTACTTC. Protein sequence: CSVEDPGSYEQYF.

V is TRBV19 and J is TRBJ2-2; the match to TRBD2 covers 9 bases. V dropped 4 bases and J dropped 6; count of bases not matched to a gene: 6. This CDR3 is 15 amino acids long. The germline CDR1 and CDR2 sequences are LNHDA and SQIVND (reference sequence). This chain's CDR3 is CASSTLLAGPGELFF. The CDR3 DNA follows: TGTGCCAGTAGTACCCTCCTAGCGGGACCCGGGGAGCTGTTTTTT.

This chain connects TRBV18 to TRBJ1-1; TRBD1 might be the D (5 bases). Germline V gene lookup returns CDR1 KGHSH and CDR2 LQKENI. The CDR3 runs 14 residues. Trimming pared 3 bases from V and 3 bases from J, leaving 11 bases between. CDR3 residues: CASSPLGADTEAFF. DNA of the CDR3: TGTGCCAGCTCACCCCTTGGGGCGGACACTGAAGCTTTCTTT.

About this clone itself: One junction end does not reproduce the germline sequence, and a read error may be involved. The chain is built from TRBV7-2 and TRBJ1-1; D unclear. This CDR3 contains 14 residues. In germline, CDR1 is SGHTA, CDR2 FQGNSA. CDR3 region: CASSTERVNPEAFF. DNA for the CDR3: TGTGCCAGCAGTACCGAGAGGGTGAACCCTGAAGCTTTCTTT.

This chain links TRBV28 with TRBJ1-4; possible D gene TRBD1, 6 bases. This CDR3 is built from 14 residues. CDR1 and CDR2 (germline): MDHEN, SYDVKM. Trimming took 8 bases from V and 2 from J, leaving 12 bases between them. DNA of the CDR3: TGTGCCAGCGGTACAGGGAACACTAATGAAAAACTGTTTTTT. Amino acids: CASGTGNTNEKLFF.

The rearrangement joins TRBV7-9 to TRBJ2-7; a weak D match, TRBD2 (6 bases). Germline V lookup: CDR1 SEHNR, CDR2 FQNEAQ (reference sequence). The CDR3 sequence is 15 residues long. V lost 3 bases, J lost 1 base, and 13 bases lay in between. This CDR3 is CASSLGRGLSYEQYF. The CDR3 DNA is TGTGCCAGCAGCTTGGGACGGGGGTTGTCCTACGAGCAGTACTTC.

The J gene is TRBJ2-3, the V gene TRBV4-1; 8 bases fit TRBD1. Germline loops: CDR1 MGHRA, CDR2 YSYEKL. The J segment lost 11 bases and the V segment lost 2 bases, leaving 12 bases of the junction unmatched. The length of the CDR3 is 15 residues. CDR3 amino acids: CASSQRDGGTGGQYF. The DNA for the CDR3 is TGCGCCAGCAGCCAACGGGATGGCGGTACAGGGGGGCAGTATTTT.

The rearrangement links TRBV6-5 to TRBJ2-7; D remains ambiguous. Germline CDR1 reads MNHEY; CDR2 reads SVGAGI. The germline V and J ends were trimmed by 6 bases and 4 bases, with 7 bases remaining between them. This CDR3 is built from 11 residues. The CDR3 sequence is CASRNGYEQYF. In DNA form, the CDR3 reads TGTGCCAGCAGAAACGGTTACGAGCAGTACTTC.

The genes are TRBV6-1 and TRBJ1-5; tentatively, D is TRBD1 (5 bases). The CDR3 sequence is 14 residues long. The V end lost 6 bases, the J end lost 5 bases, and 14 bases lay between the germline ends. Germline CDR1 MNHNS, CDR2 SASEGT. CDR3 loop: CASSPGQFYQPQHF. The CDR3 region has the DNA TGTGCCAGCAGCCCAGGGCAGTTTTATCAGCCCCAGCATTTT.

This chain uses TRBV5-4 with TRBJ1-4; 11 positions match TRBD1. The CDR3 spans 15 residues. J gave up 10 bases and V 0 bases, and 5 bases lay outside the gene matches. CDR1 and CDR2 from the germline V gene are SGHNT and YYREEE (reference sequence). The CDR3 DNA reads TGTGCCAGCAGCTTGGAGGGACAGGGGGACGGAAAACTGTTTTTT. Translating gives CASSLEGQGDGKLFF.

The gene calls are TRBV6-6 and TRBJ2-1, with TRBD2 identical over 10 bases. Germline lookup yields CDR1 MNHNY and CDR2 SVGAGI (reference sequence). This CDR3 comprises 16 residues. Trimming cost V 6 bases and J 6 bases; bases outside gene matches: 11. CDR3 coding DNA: TGTGCCAGCAGGGCTACGACTAGCGGGCGGGTCAATGAGCAGTTCTTC. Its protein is CASRATTSGRVNEQFF.

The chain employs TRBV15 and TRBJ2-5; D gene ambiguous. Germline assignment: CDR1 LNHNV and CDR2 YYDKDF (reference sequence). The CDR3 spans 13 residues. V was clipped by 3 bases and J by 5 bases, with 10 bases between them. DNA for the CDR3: TGTGCCACCAGCAGGGATAACGGGGAGACCCAGTACTTC. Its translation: CATSRDNGETQYF.

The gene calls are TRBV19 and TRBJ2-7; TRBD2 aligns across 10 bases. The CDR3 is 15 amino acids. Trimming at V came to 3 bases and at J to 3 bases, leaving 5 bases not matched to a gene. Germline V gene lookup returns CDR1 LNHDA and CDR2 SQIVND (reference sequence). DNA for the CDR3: TGTGCCAGTAGTATTACTAGCGGGACCTACTACGAGCAGTACTTC. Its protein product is CASSITSGTYYEQYF. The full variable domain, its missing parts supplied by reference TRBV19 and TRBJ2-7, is DGGITQSPKYLFRKEGQNVTLSCEQNLNHDAMYWYRQDPGQGLRLIYYSQIVNDFQKGDIAEGYSVSREKKESFPLTVTSAQKNPTAFYLCASSITSGTYYEQYFGPGTRLTVT.

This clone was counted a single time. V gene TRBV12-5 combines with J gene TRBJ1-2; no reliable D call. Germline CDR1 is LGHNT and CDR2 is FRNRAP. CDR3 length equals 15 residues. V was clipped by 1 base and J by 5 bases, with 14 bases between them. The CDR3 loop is CASGLASSLGYGYTF. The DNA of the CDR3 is TGTGCTAGTGGTTTGGCCTCCTCTCTCGGGTATGGCTACACCTTC. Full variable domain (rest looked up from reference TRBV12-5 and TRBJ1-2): DARVTQTPRHKVTEMGQEVTMRCQPILGHNTVFWYRQTMMQGLELLAYFRNRAPLDDSGMPKDRFSAEMPDATLATLKIQPSEPRDSAVYFCASGLASSLGYGYTFGSGTRLTVV.

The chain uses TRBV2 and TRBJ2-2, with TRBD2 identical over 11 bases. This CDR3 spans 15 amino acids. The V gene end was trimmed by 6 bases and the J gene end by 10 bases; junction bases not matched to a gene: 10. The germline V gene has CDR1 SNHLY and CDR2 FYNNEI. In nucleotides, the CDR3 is TGTGCCAGCAGGGGGACTAGCGGACCGGGGATGGAGCTGTTTTTT. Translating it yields CASRGTSGPGMELFF.

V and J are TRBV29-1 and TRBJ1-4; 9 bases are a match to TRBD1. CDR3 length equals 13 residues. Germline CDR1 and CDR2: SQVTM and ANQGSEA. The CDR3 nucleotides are TGCAGTGCGGGACAGGGTGGGGAAGAAAAACTGTTTTTT. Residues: CSAGQGGEEKLFF.

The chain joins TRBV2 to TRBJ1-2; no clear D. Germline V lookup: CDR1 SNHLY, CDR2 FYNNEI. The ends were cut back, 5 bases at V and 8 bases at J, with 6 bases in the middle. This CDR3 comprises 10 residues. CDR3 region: CASSKQGYTF. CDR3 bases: TGTGCCAGCAGTAAACAGGGCTACACCTTC.

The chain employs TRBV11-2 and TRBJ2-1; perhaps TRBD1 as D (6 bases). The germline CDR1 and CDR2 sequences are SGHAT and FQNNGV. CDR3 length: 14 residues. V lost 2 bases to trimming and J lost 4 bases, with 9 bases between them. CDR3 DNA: TGTGCCAGCAGCTTAAGGGACACATACAATGAGCAGTTCTTC. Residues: CASSLRDTYNEQFF.

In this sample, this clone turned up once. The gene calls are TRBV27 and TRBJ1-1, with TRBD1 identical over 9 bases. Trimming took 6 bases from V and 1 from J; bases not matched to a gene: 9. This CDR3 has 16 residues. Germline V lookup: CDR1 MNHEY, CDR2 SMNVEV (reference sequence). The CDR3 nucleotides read TGTGCCAGCAGCCGCCGTCCGGGACAGGGGAACACTGAAGCTTTCTTT. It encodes CASSRRPGQGNTEAFF.

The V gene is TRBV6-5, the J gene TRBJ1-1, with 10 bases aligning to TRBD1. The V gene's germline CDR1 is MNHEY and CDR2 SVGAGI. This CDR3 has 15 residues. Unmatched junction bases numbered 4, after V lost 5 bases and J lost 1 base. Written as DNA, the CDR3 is TGTGCCAGCAGTCGACAGGGGGCTGGGAACACTGAAGCTTTCTTT. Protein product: CASSRQGAGNTEAFF.

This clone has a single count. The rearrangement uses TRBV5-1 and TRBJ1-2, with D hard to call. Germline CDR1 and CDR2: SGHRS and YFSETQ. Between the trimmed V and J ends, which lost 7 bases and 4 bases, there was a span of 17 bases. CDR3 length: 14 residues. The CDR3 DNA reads TGCGCCAGCGCAGACCAGCGTGGCCCCTATGGCTACACCTTC. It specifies CASADQRGPYGYTF.

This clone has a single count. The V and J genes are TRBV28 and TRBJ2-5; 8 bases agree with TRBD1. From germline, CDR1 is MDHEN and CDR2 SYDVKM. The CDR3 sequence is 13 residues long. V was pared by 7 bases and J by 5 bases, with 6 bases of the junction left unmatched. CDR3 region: CASKDRGSETQYF. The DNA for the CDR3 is TGTGCCAGCAAAGACAGGGGATCGGAGACCCAGTACTTC.

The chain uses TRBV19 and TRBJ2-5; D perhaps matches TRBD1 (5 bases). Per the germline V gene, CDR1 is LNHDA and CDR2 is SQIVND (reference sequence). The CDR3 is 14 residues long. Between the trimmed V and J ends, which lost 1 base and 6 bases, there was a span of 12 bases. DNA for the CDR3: TGTGCCAGTAGTATAGCTGACAGCCCCAAGACCCAGTACTTC. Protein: CASSIADSPKTQYF.

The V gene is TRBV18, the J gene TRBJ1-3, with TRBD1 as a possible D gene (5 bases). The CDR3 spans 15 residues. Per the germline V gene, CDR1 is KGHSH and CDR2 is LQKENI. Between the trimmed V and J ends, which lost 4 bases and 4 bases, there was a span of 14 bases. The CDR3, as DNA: TGTGCCAGCTCACGGTCTGGGGCAGCGGGAAACACCATATATTTT. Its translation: CASSRSGAAGNTIYF.